Below, one TCR beta chain is given with its context. The sample comes from a study of OX40 agonist ivuxolimab in advanced cancers. The CDR3 has 17 residues. Germline values: CDR1 KGHSH, CDR2 LQKENI. V lost 0 bases and J 3 bases, leaving 18 bases between the germline ends. This table comes from immunoSEQ multiplex PCR, and its TCRdb copy is limited to in-frame clones, with some not included. The sample has roughly 63,000 clones; over 80% are singletons. The sequencing used CD4+ or CD8+ T cells sorted from blood, collected in a trial of the OX40 agonist ivuxolimab. The J gene is TRBJ2-7, the V gene TRBV18; no clear D. The receptor was isolated from an adult with an advanced solid tumor such as melanoma, head and neck, liver or kidney cancer. CDR3 bases: TGTGCCAGCTCACCACCGCGAATAACCCCCCGGTTCTACGAGCAGTACTTC. Amino acid sequence: CASSPPRITPRFYEQYF.